Shown below are 9 T cell receptor beta chains from a single sample sequenced in a study of shared clonotypes between healthy human individuals. Method: immunoSEQ multiplex PCR; TCRdb's copy keeps in-frame clones and lacks some. The table has approximately 510,000 clones, approximately 85% seen once. Source material: PBMCs. Source of these receptors: a woman aged 40 to 50 in good health. Some clones in this sample may be carry-over from other donors' samples.

The rearrangement joins TRBV14 to TRBJ2-7, with 7 bases fitting TRBD2. The germline CDR1 and CDR2 sequences are SGHDN and FVKESK. The CDR3 is 16 amino acids. J was trimmed by 2 bases and V by 1 base; bases with no gene match: 8. DNA of the CDR3: TGTGCCAGCAGCCAAGGTATTTGGGCGGGGGCCTACGAGCAGTACTTC. Translation: CASSQGIWAGAYEQYF. Combining the CDR3 with reference TRBV14 and TRBJ2-7 gives the whole variable domain EAGVTQFPSHSVIEKGQTVTLRCDPISGHDNLYWYRRVMGKEIKFLLHFVKESKQDESGMPNNRFLAERTGGTYSTLKVQPAELEDSGVYFCASSQGIWAGAYEQYFGPGTRLTVT.

This clone was seen a single time. This chain links TRBV4-1 with TRBJ2-7, with TRBD1 matching 8 bases. There are 15 residues in the CDR3. In germline, CDR1 is MGHRA, CDR2 YSYEKL. J gave up 3 bases and V 1 base, and 5 bases lay outside the gene matches. Here the CDR3 reads CASSQAQGARYEQYF. CDR3 nucleotide sequence: TGCGCCAGCAGCCAAGCCCAGGGGGCGCGCTACGAGCAGTACTTC.

The chain combines TRBV7-9 with TRBJ2-7; no clear D gene. The CDR3 contains 14 residues. Between the trimmed V and J ends, which lost 5 bases and 5 bases, there was a span of 16 bases. The V gene's germline CDR1 is SEHNR and CDR2 FQNEAQ (reference sequence). The CDR3 DNA reads as TGTGCCAGCAGCATTCGGGTCGGGTCCGACGAGCAGTACTTC. Translation gives CASSIRVGSDEQYF.

In the case of this clone: In the same sample, other DNA sequences code for this CDR3. The J gene is TRBJ2-7, the V gene TRBV5-4; 11 bases are shared with TRBD2. CDR3 length equals 15 residues. With V trimmed by 3 bases and J by 2 bases, 4 bases remained unmatched. Germline V gene sequence: CDR1 SGHNT, CDR2 YYREEE (reference sequence). CDR3 nucleotides: TGTGCCAGCAGCTCCGGACTAGCGGGTCCCTACGAGCAGTACTTC. It specifies CASSSGLAGPYEQYF.

The chain couples TRBV4-2 to TRBJ2-7; D unresolved. With 1 base removed from V and 3 bases from J, the gap between germline ends came to 7 bases. CDR1 is LGHNA and CDR2 is YNFKEQ in the germline V gene. This CDR3 is 13 amino acids long. For the CDR3, the DNA is TGTGCCAGCAGCCAAGGGTCTTACTACGAGCAGTACTTC. Residues: CASSQGSYYEQYF.

This chain connects TRBV7-2 to TRBJ1-5; possibly TRBD1 for D (5 bases). CDR3 size: 15 residues. Germline-derived CDR1 and CDR2 are SGHTA and FQGNSA. Trimming removed 1 base at V and 4 bases at J, with 11 bases between. CDR3 residues: CASSLVVGANQPQHF. CDR3 nucleotide sequence: TGTGCCAGCAGCTTAGTTGTCGGGGCAAATCAGCCCCAGCATTTT.

CDR3 sequence (DNA): TGTGCCAGCACCGACTACAATGAGCAGTTCTTC. Translated: CASTDYNEQFF. V and J are TRBV28 and TRBJ2-1; D remains unclear. Germline V CDR1 and CDR2: MDHEN, SYDVKM. This CDR3 spans 11 amino acids. V was cut by 7 bases and J by 3 bases, with 4 bases left in between.

The chain recombines TRBV13 with TRBJ1-4; D not certain. CDR1 is PRHDT and CDR2 is FYEKMQ in the germline V gene (reference sequence). Deletions cut 3 bases from V and 1 base from J, with 9 bases between. This CDR3 is built from 15 residues. CDR3 in amino acids: CASSFRTETNEKLFF. CDR3 DNA: TGTGCCAGCAGCTTCCGGACGGAAACTAATGAAAAACTGTTTTTT.

CDR3 sequence reads: CASSFLQDSYEQYF. The CDR3 bases are TGTGCCAGCAGCTTCTTACAGGACTCCTACGAGCAGTACTTC. V is TRBV7-8 and J is TRBJ2-7; TRBD1 might be the D (5 bases). CDR1 is SGHVS and CDR2 is FQNEAQ in the germline V gene. There are 14 residues in the CDR3. Trimming stripped 3 bases from V and 0 bases from J, with 9 bases between.